The rows below give T cell receptor beta chains drawn from one sample of a study of blood T cell repertoires in COVID-19. TCRdb's table, derived via immunoSEQ multiplex PCR, lists solely in-frame clones and lacks some. The sample includes fewer than 110,000 clones, more than 70% of them seen just once. The sequenced sample consisted of peripheral blood. Receptors were obtained from a woman aged 60-70 years with acute or convalescent COVID-19. CDR3s include the opening cysteine and the closing phenylalanine or tryptophan. The order of the fields is J gene, CDR3 length, V gene, D gene, clone size, CDR3 protein, CDR3 DNA. A D gene is named only where the DNA matches it firmly. For some rows the clone size is stated as once, few or many, or as a class when expanded; others skip it.

J: TRBJ1-4; length: 14; V: TRBV12-5; D: NA; size: NA; CDR3: CASGPGGYWEKLFF; DNA: TGTGCTAGTGGTCCCGGGGGGTATTGGGAAAAACTGTTTTTT
J: TRBJ2-1; length: 14; V: TRBV5-1; D: TRBD1; size: NA; CDR3: CASSARQGVGEQFF; DNA: TGCGCCAGCAGCGCCAGACAGGGGGTAGGGGAGCAGTTCTTC
J: TRBJ1-1; length: 12; V: TRBV25-1; D: NA; size: NA; CDR3: CASSEQFTEAFF; DNA: TGTGCCAGCAGTGAACAGTTCACTGAAGCTTTCTTT
J: TRBJ1-1; length: 13; V: TRBV30; D: NA; size: once; CDR3: CASTDTLNTEAFF; DNA: TGTGCCTCGACGGACACTTTGAACACTGAAGCTTTCTTT
J: TRBJ2-7; length: 15; V: TRBV6-5; D: TRBD2; size: NA; CDR3: CASSYMTSGSYEQYF; DNA: TGTGCCAGCAGTTACATGACTAGCGGATCCTACGAGCAGTACTTC
J: TRBJ2-2; length: 16; V: TRBV5-1; D: TRBD2; size: NA; CDR3: CASSPTSGKNTGELFF; DNA: TGCGCCAGCAGCCCTACTAGCGGGAAGAACACCGGGGAGCTGTTTTTT
J: TRBJ1-2; length: 15; V: TRBV9; D: TRBD1; size: few; CDR3: CASSVGSDRAYGYTF; DNA: TGTGCCAGCAGCGTAGGATCCGACAGGGCCTATGGCTACACCTTC
J: TRBJ2-3; length: 14; V: TRBV12-5; D: NA; size: once; CDR3: CASGFGLETDTQYF; DNA: TGTGCTAGTGGTTTTGGACTTGAGACAGATACGCAGTATTTT
J: TRBJ2-3; length: 16; V: TRBV9; D: TRBD2; size: NA; CDR3: CASSVALAGGTDTQYF; DNA: TGTGCCAGCAGCGTAGCCTTAGCGGGAGGGACAGATACGCAGTATTTT
J: TRBJ1-2; length: 14; V: TRBV6-1; D: NA; size: NA; CDR3: CASSEADRDYGYTF; DNA: TGTGCCAGCAGTGAAGCGGACAGAGATTATGGCTACACCTTC
J: TRBJ1-2; length: 13; V: TRBV29-1; D: NA; size: NA; CDR3: CSVVVPGRYGYTF; DNA: TGCAGCGTTGTAGTCCCAGGGCGCTATGGCTACACCTTC
J: TRBJ2-2; length: 13; V: TRBV9; D: NA; size: NA; CDR3: CASSVGGPGELFF; DNA: TGTGCCAGCAGCGTGGGGGGTCCCGGGGAGCTGTTTTTT
J: TRBJ2-3; length: 14; V: TRBV19; D: NA; size: NA; CDR3: CASSIAPQLDTQYF; DNA: TGTGCCAGTAGTATAGCCCCCCAACTTGATACGCAGTATTTT
J: TRBJ1-5; length: 16; V: TRBV18; D: NA; size: NA; CDR3: CASSSTRTPGDQPQHF; DNA: TGTGCCAGCTCGTCCACTCGGACACCAGGGGATCAGCCCCAGCATTTT
J: TRBJ2-2; length: 16; V: TRBV6-1; D: NA; size: NA; CDR3: CASSESSGWNTGELFF; DNA: TGTGCCAGCAGTGAATCCTCAGGGTGGAACACCGGGGAGCTGTTTTTT
J: TRBJ2-2; length: 15; V: TRBV2; D: TRBD2; size: NA; CDR3: CASRRLASDTGELFF; DNA: TGTGCCAGCAGGAGACTAGCTTCTGACACCGGGGAGCTGTTTTTT
J: TRBJ1-6; length: 15; V: TRBV6-5; D: TRBD1; size: NA; CDR3: CASSSTGTGTSPLHF; DNA: TGTGCCAGCAGTTCCACCGGGACAGGGACTTCACCCCTCCACTTT
J: TRBJ2-3; length: 17; V: TRBV9; D: NA; size: NA; CDR3: CASSVVGSPEGADTQYF; DNA: TGTGCCAGCAGCGTAGTAGGTAGCCCCGAGGGAGCAGATACGCAGTATTTT
J: TRBJ2-3; length: 15; V: TRBV7-9; D: NA; size: NA; CDR3: CASSSVSGATDTQYF; DNA: TGTGCCAGCAGCTCCGTCAGCGGAGCCACAGATACGCAGTATTTT
J: TRBJ1-3; length: 16; V: TRBV10-2; D: TRBD1; size: once; CDR3: CASSESFRDSGNTIYF; DNA: TGCGCCAGCAGTGAGAGCTTCCGGGACAGTGGAAACACCATATATTTT
J: TRBJ2-7; length: 14; V: TRBV11-2; D: NA; size: NA; CDR3: CASSVDSGSYEQYF; DNA: TGTGCCAGCAGCGTCGATAGCGGCTCCTACGAGCAGTACTTC
J: TRBJ1-3; length: 14; V: TRBV7-9; D: NA; size: NA; CDR3: CASSSSGSGNTIYF; DNA: TGTGCCAGCAGCAGTTCCGGCTCTGGAAACACCATATATTTT
J: TRBJ1-1; length: 14; V: TRBV27; D: NA; size: few; CDR3: CASSLSQGNTEAFF; DNA: TGTGCCAGCAGCCTCTCACAGGGGAACACTGAAGCTTTCTTT
J: TRBJ1-3; length: 16; V: TRBV25-1; D: TRBD1; size: NA; CDR3: CASSAHRGPSGNTIYF; DNA: TGTGCCAGCAGTGCACACAGGGGGCCCTCTGGAAACACCATATATTTT
J: TRBJ2-7; length: 12; V: TRBV3-1/TRBV3-2; D: NA; size: NA; CDR3: CASSHRGYEQYF; DNA: TGTGCCAGCAGCCACAGGGGCTACGAGCAGTACTTC
J: TRBJ2-3; length: 16; V: TRBV20-1; D: TRBD2; size: NA; CDR3: CSAGGLAVTSTDTQYF; DNA: TGCAGTGCTGGTGGACTAGCGGTGACTAGCACAGATACGCAGTATTTT
J: TRBJ1-4; length: 17; V: TRBV18; D: NA; size: NA; CDR3: CASSPSGVQVTNEKLFF; DNA: TGTGCCAGCTCACCCTCCGGCGTACAGGTTACTAATGAAAAACTGTTTTTT
J: TRBJ2-5; length: 20; V: TRBV5-1; D: TRBD2; size: NA; CDR3: CASSHGLAGVSRVLQETQYF; DNA: TGCGCCAGCAGTCACGGACTAGCGGGAGTTAGTCGGGTACTCCAAGAGACCCAGTACTTC
J: TRBJ2-7; length: 16; V: TRBV6-1; D: TRBD2; size: NA; CDR3: CASSARLAGFSYEQYF; DNA: TGTGCCAGCAGTGCTCGACTAGCGGGTTTCTCCTACGAGCAGTACTTC
J: TRBJ1-4; length: 16; V: TRBV5-1; D: TRBD1; size: NA; CDR3: CASSFGGTGGGEKLFF; DNA: TGCGCCAGCAGCTTTGGCGGGACAGGGGGCGGAGAAAAACTGTTTTTT
J: TRBJ2-1; length: 16; V: TRBV5-1; D: TRBD2; size: NA; CDR3: CASSFGNSGRADEQFF; DNA: TGCGCCAGCAGCTTTGGGAATAGCGGGAGGGCGGATGAGCAGTTCTTC
J: TRBJ2-1; length: 14; V: TRBV5-1; D: TRBD1; size: NA; CDR3: CASSWRGLGQGGFF; DNA: TGCGCCAGCAGCTGGAGGGGCTTGGGACAGGGAGGATTCTTC
J: TRBJ2-7; length: 14; V: TRBV5-1; D: NA; size: NA; CDR3: CASSLAVTTYEQYF; DNA: TGCGCCAGCAGCTTGGCTGTGACTACCTACGAGCAGTACTTC
J: TRBJ1-1; length: 13; V: TRBV10-3; D: NA; size: NA; CDR3: CAISEPGTAEAFF; DNA: TGTGCCATCAGTGAGCCGGGAACGGCTGAAGCTTTCTTT
J: TRBJ1-1; length: 12; V: TRBV6-5; D: NA; size: once; CDR3: CASSRGGVEAFF; DNA: TGTGCCAGCAGCCGAGGAGGGGTCGAAGCTTTCTTT
J: TRBJ2-7; length: 15; V: TRBV27; D: NA; size: NA; CDR3: CASSFAGQPSYEQYF; DNA: TGTGCCAGCAGTTTCGCGGGACAGCCCTCCTACGAGCAGTACTTC
J: TRBJ1-2; length: 13; V: TRBV6-5; D: NA; size: NA; CDR3: CASSYGQPYGYTF; DNA: TGTGCCAGCAGTTACGGGCAGCCCTATGGCTACACCTTC
J: TRBJ1-1; length: 13; V: TRBV10-2; D: NA; size: NA; CDR3: CASSEQGNTEAFF; DNA: TGCGCCAGCAGCGAACAGGGGAACACTGAAGCTTTCTTT
J: TRBJ2-7; length: 15; V: TRBV7-9; D: TRBD1; size: once; CDR3: CASSARQGERYEQYF; DNA: TGTGCCAGCAGCGCGCGACAGGGTGAAAGGTACGAGCAGTACTTC
J: TRBJ1-1; length: 12; V: TRBV2; D: NA; size: NA; CDR3: CASRRTDSEAFF; DNA: TGTGCCAGCCGGCGAACGGACAGTGAAGCTTTCTTT
J: TRBJ2-5; length: 15; V: TRBV6-6; D: TRBD1; size: NA; CDR3: CASSYPGQKGETQYF; DNA: TGTGCCAGCAGTTACCCGGGACAGAAGGGAGAGACCCAGTACTTC
J: TRBJ1-6; length: 15; V: TRBV28; D: TRBD1; size: NA; CDR3: CATQSGGSYNSPLHF; DNA: TGTGCCACCCAATCAGGGGGCTCCTATAATTCACCCCTCCACTTT
J: TRBJ1-1; length: 14; V: TRBV5-4; D: TRBD1; size: NA; CDR3: CASSRGQGGTEAFF; DNA: TGTGCCAGCAGCCGGGGACAGGGGGGAACTGAAGCTTTCTTT
J: TRBJ1-1; length: 15; V: TRBV25-1; D: NA; size: once; CDR3: CASSETAGLGSEAFF; DNA: TGTGCCAGCAGTGAAACAGCAGGGTTAGGTTCTGAAGCTTTCTTT
J: TRBJ1-5; length: 14; V: TRBV27; D: TRBD1; size: NA; CDR3: CASSLQGAGQPQHF; DNA: TGTGCCAGCAGTTTGCAGGGGGCGGGACAGCCCCAGCATTTT
J: TRBJ1-6; length: 14; V: TRBV9; D: NA; size: NA; CDR3: CASSVGAVSSPLHF; DNA: TGTGCCAGCAGCGTAGGGGCCGTTAGTTCACCCCTCCACTTT
J: TRBJ1-1; length: 14; V: TRBV3-1/TRBV3-2; D: TRBD1; size: NA; CDR3: CASSPRDRVTEAFF; DNA: TGTGCCAGCAGCCCCCGGGACAGGGTCACTGAAGCTTTCTTT
J: TRBJ1-2; length: 12; V: TRBV7-9; D: NA; size: few; CDR3: CASSLTGYGYTF; DNA: TGTGCCAGCAGCTTAACGGGATATGGCTACACCTTC
J: TRBJ1-5; length: 15; V: TRBV19; D: NA; size: NA; CDR3: CASSIMAESNQPQHF; DNA: TGTGCCAGTAGTATCATGGCTGAAAGCAATCAGCCCCAGCATTTT
J: TRBJ2-2; length: 14; V: TRBV28; D: TRBD2; size: NA; CDR3: CASEAGPNTGELFF; DNA: TGTGCCAGCGAAGCGGGGCCGAACACCGGGGAGCTGTTTTTT
J: TRBJ1-6; length: 14; V: TRBV6-1; D: NA; size: NA; CDR3: CASSEAVSYSPLHF; DNA: TGTGCCAGCAGTGAGGCAGTCTCGTATTCACCCCTCCACTTT
J: TRBJ1-1; length: 13; V: TRBV6-5; D: NA; size: NA; CDR3: CASSPQGNTEAFF; DNA: TGTGCCAGCAGCCCACAGGGCAACACTGAAGCTTTCTTT